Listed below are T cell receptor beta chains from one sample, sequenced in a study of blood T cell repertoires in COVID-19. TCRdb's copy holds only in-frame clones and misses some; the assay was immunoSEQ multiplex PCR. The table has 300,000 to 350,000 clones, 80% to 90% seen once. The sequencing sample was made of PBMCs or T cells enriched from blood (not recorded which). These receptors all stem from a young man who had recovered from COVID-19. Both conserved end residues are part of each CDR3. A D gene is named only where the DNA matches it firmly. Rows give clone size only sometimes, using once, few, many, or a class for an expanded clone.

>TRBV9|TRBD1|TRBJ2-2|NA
CASSLGQRNTGELFF
TGTGCCAGCAGCCTGGGACAGCGTAACACCGGGGAGCTGTTTTTT
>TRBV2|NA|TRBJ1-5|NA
CASCRQEPYSNQPQHF
TGTGCCAGCTGTAGACAGGAACCTTATAGCAATCAGCCCCAGCATTTT
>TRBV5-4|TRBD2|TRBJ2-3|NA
CASSWGAGAHTDTQYF
TGTGCCAGCAGCTGGGGAGCGGGGGCCCACACAGATACGCAGTATTTT
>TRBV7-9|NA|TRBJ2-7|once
CASSQSWVRTAEDEQYF
TGTGCCAGCAGCCAATCGTGGGTCCGGACAGCTGAGGACGAGCAGTACTTC
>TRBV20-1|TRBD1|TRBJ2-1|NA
CSASDKGASSYNEQFF
TGCAGTGCTAGTGACAAGGGGGCAAGCTCCTACAATGAGCAGTTCTTC
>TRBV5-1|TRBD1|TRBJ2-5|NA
CASRLGQGEETQYF
TGCGCCAGCAGGCTAGGACAGGGGGAAGAGACCCAGTACTTC
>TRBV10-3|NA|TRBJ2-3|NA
CAISDPGTDTQYF
TGTGCCATCAGTGATCCGGGGACAGATACGCAGTATTTT
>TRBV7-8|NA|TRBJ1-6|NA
CASSSTESLNSPLHF
TGTGCCAGCAGCTCTACGGAGAGCCTTAATTCACCCCTCCACTTT
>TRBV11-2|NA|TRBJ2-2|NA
CASSLASDFRNTGELFF
TGTGCCAGCAGCTTAGCAAGTGACTTCAGAAACACCGGGGAGCTGTTTTTT
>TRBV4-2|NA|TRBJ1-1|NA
CASSQAWNTEAFF
TGTGCCAGCAGCCAAGCTTGGAACACTGAAGCTTTCTTT
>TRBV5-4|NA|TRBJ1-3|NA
CASSLQGNTIYF
TGTGCCAGCAGCTTACAAGGAAACACCATATATTTT
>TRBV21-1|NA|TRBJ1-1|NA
CASSLRTGEVTEAFF
TGTGCCAGCAGCCTCCGGACAGGTGAAGTCACTGAAGCTTTCTTT
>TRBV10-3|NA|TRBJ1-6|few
CAATLSEESPLHF
TGTGCCGCCACCCTCTCCGAGGAATCACCCCTCCACTTT
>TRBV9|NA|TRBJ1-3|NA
CASSANRGASSGNTIYF
TGTGCCAGCAGCGCGAATAGGGGCGCTTCCTCTGGAAACACCATATATTTT
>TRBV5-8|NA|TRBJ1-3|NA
CASSSRYGTLSGNTIYF
TGTGCCAGCAGCTCCAGATACGGGACTCTCTCTGGAAACACCATATATTTT
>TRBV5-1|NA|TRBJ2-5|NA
CASSRTDSQQETQYF
TGCGCCAGCAGCCGGACGGACAGCCAGCAAGAGACCCAGTACTTC
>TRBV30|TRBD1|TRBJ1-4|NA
CAWGGTVLPTNEKLFF
TGTGCCTGGGGCGGGACAGTCCTTCCAACTAATGAAAAACTGTTTTTT
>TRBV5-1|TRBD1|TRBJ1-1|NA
CASSLQGSSTEAFF
TGCGCCAGCAGCTTACAGGGGAGCAGCACTGAAGCTTTCTTT
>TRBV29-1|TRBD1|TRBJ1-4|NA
CSVGQGGVEGKLFF
TGCAGCGTCGGACAGGGTGGTGTTGAAGGAAAACTGTTTTTT
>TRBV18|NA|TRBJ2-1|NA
CASSPGSSGNEQFF
TGTGCCAGCTCACCAGGGAGTTCCGGCAATGAGCAGTTCTTC
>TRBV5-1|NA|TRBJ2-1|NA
CASSLGGGVSGEQFF
TGCGCCAGCAGCTTGGGTGGCGGGGTATCCGGTGAGCAGTTCTTC
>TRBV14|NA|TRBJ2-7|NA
CASSQSYEQYF
TGTGCCAGCAGCCAGAGTTACGAGCAGTACTTC
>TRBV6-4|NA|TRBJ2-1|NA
CASSDEYHPGGIGNEQFF
TGTGCCAGCAGTGACGAGTACCACCCGGGGGGCATTGGCAATGAGCAGTTCTTC
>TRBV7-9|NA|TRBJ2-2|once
CASSLAESVDTGELFF
TGTGCCAGCAGCTTAGCGGAGTCTGTTGACACCGGGGAGCTGTTTTTT
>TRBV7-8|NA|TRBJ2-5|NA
CASSPHRQQETQYF
TGTGCCAGCAGCCCCCACAGGCAACAAGAGACCCAGTACTTC
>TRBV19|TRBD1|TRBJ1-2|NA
CASRDPGQGYGYTF
TGTGCCAGTAGAGACCCGGGACAGGGCTATGGCTACACCTTC
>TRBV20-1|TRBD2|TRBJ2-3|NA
CSASSGAGGSTDTQYF
TGCAGTGCTAGTTCTGGAGCGGGGGGTAGCACAGATACGCAGTATTTT
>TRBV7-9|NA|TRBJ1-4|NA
CASSLGRGNEKLFF
TGTGCCAGCAGCTTAGGAAGGGGTAATGAAAAACTGTTTTTT
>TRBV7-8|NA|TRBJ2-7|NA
CASSVEWSGREQYF
TGTGCCAGCAGCGTCGAGTGGAGCGGTCGCGAGCAGTACTTC
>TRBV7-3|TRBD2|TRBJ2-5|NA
CASSLTGGGKQETQYF
TGTGCCAGCAGCTTAACAGGCGGGGGGAAACAAGAGACCCAGTACTTC
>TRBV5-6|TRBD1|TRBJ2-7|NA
CASSQGTGQWLEQYF
TGTGCCAGCAGCCAAGGGACAGGCCAGTGGTTAGAGCAGTACTTC
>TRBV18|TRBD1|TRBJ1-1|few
CASSASGTGFMAEAFF
TGTGCCAGCTCAGCCTCCGGGACAGGGTTTATGGCTGAAGCTTTCTTT
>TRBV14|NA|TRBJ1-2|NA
CASSQGGTIIYGYTF
TGTGCCAGCAGCCAGGGAGGGACCATTATATATGGCTACACCTTC
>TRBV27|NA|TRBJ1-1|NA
CASGVFGIGMNTEAFF
TGTGCCAGCGGAGTTTTCGGGATTGGGATGAACACTGAAGCTTTCTTT
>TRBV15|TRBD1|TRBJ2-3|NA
CATSSPRQGIFNTDTQYF
TGTGCCACCAGCAGCCCTCGACAGGGGATATTTAACACAGATACGCAGTATTTT
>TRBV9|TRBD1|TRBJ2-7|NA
CASSTGQGAREQYF
TGTGCCAGCAGCACGGGACAGGGGGCGCGCGAGCAGTACTTC
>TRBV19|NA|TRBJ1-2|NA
CASSPTAYYGYTF
TGTGCCAGTAGTCCGACAGCTTACTATGGCTACACCTTC
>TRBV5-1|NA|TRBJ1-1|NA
CASSSGSTEAFF
TGCGCCAGCAGCTCAGGGTCCACTGAAGCTTTCTTT
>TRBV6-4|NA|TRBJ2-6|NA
CASSEQGSGANVLTF
TGTGCCAGCAGTGAGCAGGGCTCTGGGGCCAACGTCCTGACTTTC
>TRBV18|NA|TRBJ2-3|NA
CASSPPTRTDTQYF
TGTGCCAGCTCACCACCCACGAGGACAGATACGCAGTATTTT
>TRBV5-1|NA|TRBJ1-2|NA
CASSLAGGAVGHGYTF
TGCGCCAGCAGCTTAGCGGGGGGCGCAGTAGGGCATGGCTACACCTTC
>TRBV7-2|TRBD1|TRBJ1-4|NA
CASSTGQGGEKLFF
TGTGCCAGCAGTACTGGACAGGGTGGGGAAAAACTGTTTTTT
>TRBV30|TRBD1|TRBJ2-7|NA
CAWSLWDRPYEQYF
TGTGCCTGGAGTCTCTGGGACAGGCCCTACGAGCAGTACTTC
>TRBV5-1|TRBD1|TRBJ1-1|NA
CASSATGTGNTEAFF
TGCGCCAGCAGCGCGACAGGGACTGGGAACACTGAAGCTTTCTTT
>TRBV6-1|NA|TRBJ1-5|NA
CASSESGANQPQHF
TGTGCCAGCAGTGAAAGTGGGGCAAATCAGCCCCAGCATTTT
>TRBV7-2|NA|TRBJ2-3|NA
CASSSTGPPDTQYF
TGTGCCAGCAGCTCAACAGGGCCTCCAGATACGCAGTATTTT
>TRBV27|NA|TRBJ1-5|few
CASRMGAGAAGNQPQHF
TGTGCCAGCAGAATGGGGGCAGGGGCTGCGGGCAATCAGCCCCAGCATTTT
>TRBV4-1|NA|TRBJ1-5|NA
CASSQGDNSYQPQHF
TGCGCCAGCAGCCAAGGGGACAACTCATATCAGCCCCAGCATTTT
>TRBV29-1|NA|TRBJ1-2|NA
CSVDTQGYGYTF
TGCAGCGTTGATACACAGGGCTATGGCTACACCTTC
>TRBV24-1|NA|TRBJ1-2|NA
CATSDARENYGYTF
TGTGCCACCAGTGATGCCCGGGAGAACTATGGCTACACCTTC
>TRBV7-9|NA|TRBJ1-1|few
CASSQGTANTEAFF
TGTGCCAGCAGTCAGGGTACAGCCAACACTGAAGCTTTCTTT
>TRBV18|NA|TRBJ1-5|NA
CASSPNDRFNQPQHF
TGTGCCAGCTCACCCAACGACAGATTCAATCAGCCCCAGCATTTT
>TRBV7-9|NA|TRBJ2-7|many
CASSPGYEQYF
TGTGCCAGCAGCCCAGGTTACGAGCAGTACTTC
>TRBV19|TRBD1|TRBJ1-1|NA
CASILDRTNTEAFF
TGTGCCAGTATTCTGGACAGGACGAACACTGAAGCTTTCTTT
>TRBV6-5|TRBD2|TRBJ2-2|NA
CASSLLAGKTGELFF
TGTGCCAGCAGTCTTCTAGCGGGGAAAACCGGGGAGCTGTTTTTT
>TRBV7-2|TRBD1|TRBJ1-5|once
CASSSDRGSNQPQHF
TGTGCCAGCAGCTCGGACAGGGGTAGCAATCAGCCCCAGCATTTT
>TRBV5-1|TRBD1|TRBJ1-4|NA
CASSSTGVGLFF
TGCGCCAGCAGCTCCACAGGGGTTGGACTGTTTTTT
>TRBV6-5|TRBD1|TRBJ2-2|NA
CASSPMDRVTGELFF
TGTGCCAGCAGTCCGATGGACAGGGTGACCGGGGAGCTGTTTTTT
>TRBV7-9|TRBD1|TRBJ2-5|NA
CASSTGQARGETQYF
TGTGCCAGCAGCACCGGACAGGCCCGTGGGGAGACCCAGTACTTC
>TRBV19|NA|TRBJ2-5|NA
CASSASPFQETQYF
TGTGCCAGTAGTGCTAGCCCTTTCCAAGAGACCCAGTACTTC